This T cell receptor beta chain is drawn from a study of cytomegalovirus exposure and HLA in healthy donors. The germline V and J ends were trimmed by 7 bases and 0 bases, with 13 bases remaining between them. The CDR3 is made up of 15 amino acids. Germline CDR1 and CDR2: MNHNY and SVGAGI (reference sequence). This clone was detected only once. Its antigen is unknown. Study-wide results and limits: In a later analysis, the majority of CMV-associated beta chains seemingly showed HLA restriction. The productive fraction for most TCR beta V segments was about 87% or about 30% in an earlier analysis. 87-base-pair reads could not separate some V segments, including TRBV6-2 and TRBV6-3.

60 Vbeta and 13 Jbeta primers were used in PCR. Clones were sequenced by immunoSEQ multiplex PCR, and TCRdb holds only the in-frame ones, with some missing. The table includes some 110,000 clones, around 69% detected once. Sequenced sample: PBMCs. The sequence derives from a man in his fifties or sixties in good health and CMV-seropositive. The rearrangement uses TRBV6-6 and TRBJ1-5, with D possibly matching TRBD1 (6 bases). CDR3 in amino acids: CASTKGGNSNQPQHF. In nucleotides, the CDR3 is TGTGCCAGCACCAAGGGGGGGAATAGCAATCAGCCCCAGCATTTT.